Listed here are 6 T cell receptor beta chains from one sample, sequenced in a study of blood T cell repertoires in COVID-19. The table came from immunoSEQ multiplex PCR; TCRdb's copy has only in-frame clones and leaves some out. The repertoire consists of tens of thousands of clones, with approximately 84% occurring once and the leading ten covering roughly 3.2%. The sequencing sample was made of peripheral blood. These receptors were obtained from a man aged 55-75 years with acute or convalescent COVID-19.

This clone was found a few times. The chain couples TRBV12-5 to TRBJ1-4; D possibly corresponds to TRBD1 (5 bases). Germline values: CDR1 LGHNT, CDR2 FRNRAP. The germline V and J ends were trimmed by 2 bases and 8 bases, with 18 bases remaining between them. The CDR3 covers 16 residues. The CDR3 sequence is CASGLQMAGWREKLFF. The DNA of the CDR3 is TGTGCTAGTGGTTTGCAAATGGCAGGGTGGCGAGAAAAACTGTTTTTT.

The V call is TRBV7-3, the J call TRBJ2-1; possibly TRBD1 for D (6 bases). In germline, CDR1 is SGHTA, CDR2 FQGTGA. The V end lost 6 bases, the J end lost 4 bases, and 16 bases lay between the germline ends. The CDR3 runs 15 residues. The CDR3 loop is CASSPDRTPYNEQFF. CDR3 nucleotide sequence: TGTGCCAGCAGTCCAGACAGGACGCCTTACAATGAGCAGTTCTTC.

This sequence joins TRBV18 and TRBJ2-1, with 11 bases matching TRBD2. In germline, CDR1 is KGHSH, CDR2 LQKENI. V lost 3 bases, J lost 6 bases, and 4 bases stayed unmatched. There are 15 residues in the CDR3. This CDR3 is CASSPTSGGVNEQFF. CDR3 bases: TGTGCCAGCTCACCCACTAGCGGGGGTGTCAATGAGCAGTTCTTC.

V gene TRBV6-5 combines with J gene TRBJ1-6; 9 nucleotides line up with TRBD1. This CDR3 is 15 amino acids long. J lost 7 bases, V lost 6 bases, and 7 bases had no gene match. Germline V CDR1 and CDR2: MNHEY, SVGAGI. The DNA of the CDR3 is TGTGCCAGCAGCTGGTCCGGGACAGGGAATTCACCCCTCCACTTT. Protein sequence: CASSWSGTGNSPLHF.

This clone turned up a few times. This sequence joins TRBV11-2 and TRBJ2-7; 10 nucleotides agree with TRBD2. The CDR3 covers 15 residues. V shed 1 base and J 2 bases; nucleotides not matched to a gene: 2. Germline V CDR1 and CDR2: SGHAT, FQNNGV. CDR3 loop: CASSLVLAGAYEQYF. CDR3 in DNA: TGTGCCAGCAGCTTAGTGCTAGCGGGGGCCTACGAGCAGTACTTC.

The chain is built from TRBV9 and TRBJ2-1; 7 nucleotides align to TRBD1. The CDR3 is 14 residues long. Germline CDR1 and CDR2: SGDLS and YYNGEE. J was trimmed by 1 base and V by 5 bases; bases with no gene match: 3. CDR3 DNA: TGTGCCAGCAGGGGGACAGAGTCCTACAATGAGCAGTTCTTC. It codes for CASRGTESYNEQFF.